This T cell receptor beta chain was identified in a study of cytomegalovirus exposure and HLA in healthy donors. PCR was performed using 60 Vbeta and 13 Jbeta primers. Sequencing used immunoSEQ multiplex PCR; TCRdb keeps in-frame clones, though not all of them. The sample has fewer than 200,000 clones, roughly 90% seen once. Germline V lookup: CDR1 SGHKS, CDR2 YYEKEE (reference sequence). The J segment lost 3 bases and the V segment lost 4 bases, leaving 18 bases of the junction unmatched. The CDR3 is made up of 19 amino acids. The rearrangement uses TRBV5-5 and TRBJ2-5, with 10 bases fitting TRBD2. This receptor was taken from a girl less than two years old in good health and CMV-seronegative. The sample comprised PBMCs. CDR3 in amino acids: CASSGLGLPGTSGKETQYF. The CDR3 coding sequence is TGTGCCAGCAGCGGCCTCGGACTACCTGGAACTAGCGGGAAAGAGACCCAGTACTTC.